What follows are 19 T cell receptor beta chains derived from one specimen sequenced in a study of blood T cell repertoires in COVID-19. TCRdb's table, derived via immunoSEQ multiplex PCR, lists solely in-frame clones and lacks some. The sample has roughly 110,000 clones, 70% to 80% seen once. Sequencing was carried out using peripheral blood. These TCRs come from a man older than 75 with COVID-19, enrolled during active disease.

The rearrangement links TRBV10-1 to TRBJ2-7; 11 positions agree with TRBD2. V shed 0 bases and J 5 bases; nucleotides not matched to a gene: 3. Germline CDR1 WNHNN, CDR2 SYGVQD (reference sequence). CDR3 length: 15 residues. This CDR3 reads CASSESTSGSDEQYF. In nucleotides, the CDR3 is TGCGCCAGCAGTGAGTCTACTAGCGGGAGTGACGAGCAGTACTTC.

The chain has TRBV28 and TRBJ1-2; TRBD1 aligns across 7 bases. Germline-derived CDR1 and CDR2 are MDHEN and SYDVKM. This CDR3 contains 15 residues. V gave up 7 bases and J gave up 8 bases; unmatched junction bases: 16. CDR3 amino acids: CASTLRTGRRGGYTF. CDR3 bases: TGTGCCAGCACCCTTAGGACAGGTCGGAGGGGCGGCTACACCTTC.

V usage is TRBV18 and J usage is TRBJ1-2; TRBD1 aligns across 10 bases. This CDR3 region has 14 residues. The V and J ends lost 3 bases and 5 bases, in that order; junction bases with no gene match: 3. Looked up from germline, CDR1 is KGHSH and CDR2 is LQKENI. CDR3 in amino acids: CASSPDRGPYGYTF. CDR3 DNA sequence: TGTGCCAGCTCACCCGACAGGGGGCCTTATGGCTACACCTTC.

This clone has a handful of counts. The chain combines TRBV30 with TRBJ2-7, with a weak D call TRBD2 (7 bases). This CDR3 spans 13 amino acids. Germline V gene data show CDR1 as GTSNPN and CDR2 as SVGIG (reference sequence). Trimming removed 5 bases at V and 5 bases at J, with 16 bases between. CDR3 region: CAWHFGGHHEQYF. CDR3 nucleotides: TGTGCCTGGCACTTCGGGGGGCACCACGAGCAGTACTTC.

The chain uses TRBV18 and TRBJ2-2; maybe TRBD1 (6 bases). The V end lost 1 base, the J end lost 0 bases, and 12 bases lay between the germline ends. The germline V gene encodes CDR1 KGHSH and CDR2 LQKENI. There are 17 residues in the CDR3. The CDR3 here is CASSPRNRTANTGELFF. DNA for the CDR3: TGTGCCAGCTCACCACGGAATAGGACAGCGAACACCGGGGAGCTGTTTTTT.

This clone has just a few counts. This rearrangement joins TRBV7-2 to TRBJ1-4; 12 nucleotides match TRBD1. Germline CDR1 reads SGHTA; CDR2 reads FQGNSA. This CDR3 contains 18 residues. The trim removed 2 bases at V and 7 bases at J, leaving 11 bases unmatched. The CDR3 sequence is CASSLRGQGARGGEKLFF. The CDR3 nucleotides read TGTGCCAGCAGCTTAAGGGGACAGGGGGCGAGGGGAGGTGAAAAACTGTTTTTT. The entire variable domain, with the rest obtained from reference TRBV7-2 and TRBJ1-4, is as follows: GAGVSQSPSNKVTEKGKDVELRCDPISGHTALYWYRQSLGQGLEFLIYFQGNSAPDKSGLPSDRFSAERTGGSVSTLTIQRTQQEDSAVYLCASSLRGQGARGGEKLFFGSGTQLSVL.

The V gene is TRBV3-1 (or the pseudogene TRBV3-2), the J gene TRBJ2-5; possibly TRBD2 for D (6 bases). Germline values: CDR1 LGHDT, CDR2 YNNKEL (reference sequence). The CDR3 is 13 residues long. The V and J ends lost 0 bases and 13 bases respectively, with 15 bases between them. In DNA form, the CDR3 reads TGTGCCAGCAGCCAAGATCCGGGACTCGGGCTGTACTTC. As protein: CASSQDPGLGLYF.

This clone was detected a few times. The chain carries TRBV19 and TRBJ2-7; TRBD2 aligns across 8 bases. Germline assignment: CDR1 LNHDA and CDR2 SQIVND (reference sequence). This CDR3 spans 15 amino acids. J gave up 3 bases and V 1 base, and 5 bases lay outside the gene matches. The CDR3 protein is CASSIVGSGVYEQYF. CDR3 sequence (DNA): TGTGCCAGTAGTATAGTCGGTAGCGGGGTCTACGAGCAGTACTTC.

The chain carries TRBV7-2 and TRBJ2-2; D is ambiguous. V was trimmed by 3 bases and J by 0 bases, leaving 11 bases between them. Germline V lookup: CDR1 SGHTA, CDR2 FQGNSA. The CDR3 is 16 amino acids. The CDR3 loop reads CASSFLAPPNTGELFF. CDR3 DNA: TGTGCCAGCAGCTTTTTAGCCCCCCCGAACACCGGGGAGCTGTTTTTT. Filled out from reference TRBV7-2 and TRBJ2-2, the complete variable domain reads GAGVSQSPSNKVTEKGKDVELRCDPISGHTALYWYRQSLGQGLEFLIYFQGNSAPDKSGLPSDRFSAERTGGSVSTLTIQRTQQEDSAVYLCASSFLAPPNTGELFFGEGSRLTVL.

The chain couples TRBV5-8 to TRBJ2-3; 9 nucleotides match TRBD2. This CDR3 region has 16 residues. J was trimmed by 7 bases and V by 0 bases; bases with no gene match: 9. Germline lookup yields CDR1 SGHTS and CDR2 YDEGEE. The CDR3 sequence is CASSLAYAGGLHTQYF. DNA for the CDR3: TGTGCCAGCAGCTTGGCCTATGCGGGAGGGCTACATACGCAGTATTTT. Drawing the rest from reference TRBV5-8 and TRBJ2-3, the complete variable domain is EAGVTQSPTHLIKTRGQQATLRCSPISGHTSVYWYQQALGLGLQFLLWYDEGEERNRGNFPPRFSGRQFPNYSSELNVNALELEDSALYLCASSLAYAGGLHTQYFGPGTRLTVL.

This clone was picked up a small number of times. The chain combines TRBV4-3 with TRBJ2-1; possibly TRBD1 for D (7 bases). CDR3 length equals 16 residues. Trimming took off 0 bases at V and 7 bases at J, with 16 bases between the two ends. CDR1 is LGHNA, CDR2 YSLEER, per germline. CDR3 sequence: CASSQEEGAGGNEQFF. CDR3 nucleotide sequence: TGCGCCAGCAGCCAAGAGGAGGGGGCGGGTGGTAATGAGCAGTTCTTC.

The CDR3 region is CASSSGTYYEQYF. The CDR3 nucleotides are TGTGCCAGCAGTTCCGGGACATACTACGAGCAGTACTTC. This sequence joins TRBV28 and TRBJ2-7; tentative D call: TRBD1 (6 bases). CDR3 length equals 13 residues. From germline, CDR1 is MDHEN and CDR2 SYDVKM. V was clipped by 4 bases and J by 3 bases, with 10 bases between them.

Concerning this clone itself: At the DNA level, this CDR3 is encoded by other sequences in the same sample as well. This chain links TRBV7-9 with TRBJ2-4; 8 bases line up with TRBD1. V lost 5 bases to trimming and J lost 0 bases; unmatched junction nucleotides: 6. This CDR3 has 16 residues. Germline V gene sequence: CDR1 SEHNR, CDR2 FQNEAQ (reference sequence). The CDR3 bases are TGTGCCAGCAGCCCGCGGACAGGGCTAGCCAAAAACATTCAGTACTTC. It specifies CASSPRTGLAKNIQYF.

The rearrangement joins TRBV10-3 to TRBJ2-1; D unclear. V was trimmed by 0 bases and J by 6 bases, leaving 6 bases between them. This CDR3 comprises 13 residues. The germline CDR1 and CDR2 sequences are ENHRY and SYGVKD. The CDR3 region is CAISESSSNEQFF. The CDR3 nucleotides read TGTGCCATCAGTGAGTCATCTAGCAATGAGCAGTTCTTC.

The CDR3 DNA follows: TGCGCCAGCAGCAGTCCTACGACGCACGGGAGGAACGAGCAGTACTTC. Protein: CASSSPTTHGRNEQYF. This sequence joins TRBV4-1 and TRBJ2-7, with 7 bases lining up with TRBD2. CDR1 and CDR2 (germline): MGHRA, YSYEKL. Losses at the gene ends were 5 bases for V and 5 bases for J; bases not matched to a gene: 15. This CDR3 is built from 16 residues.

This clone was recorded only once. This chain connects TRBV29-1 to TRBJ1-2; 7 positions match TRBD1. Germline-derived CDR1 and CDR2 are SQVTM and ANQGSEA. V lost 7 bases to trimming and J lost 10 bases; unmatched junction nucleotides: 9. The CDR3 is 11 amino acids. This CDR3 is CSARQGVDYTF. For the CDR3, the DNA is TGCAGCGCCCGACAGGGTGTCGACTACACCTTC.

This chain connects TRBV6-4 to TRBJ2-5; 9 nucleotides match TRBD2. Germline V gene lookup returns CDR1 MRHNA and CDR2 SNTAGT. J lost 0 bases, V lost 0 bases, and 11 bases had no gene match. The CDR3 runs 19 residues. DNA of the CDR3: TGTGCCAGCAGTGACTCGATTGCGGGAGGGCCGCTGTACCAAGAGACCCAGTACTTC. This encodes CASSDSIAGGPLYQETQYF.

V gene TRBV7-3 combines with J gene TRBJ2-5; 15 bases match TRBD2. This CDR3 has 19 amino acids. V gave up 2 bases and J gave up 5 bases; unmatched junction bases: 12. CDR1 is SGHTA and CDR2 is FQGTGA in the germline V gene. CDR3 in DNA: TGTGCCAGCAGCTTAGAAACGGTCCTCGGGACTAGCGGGGGGGAGACCCAGTACTTC. It translates to CASSLETVLGTSGGETQYF.

This clone was seen more than once but under ten times. The J gene is TRBJ1-4, the V gene TRBV4-2; 7 bases are shared with TRBD1. The CDR3 is 17 amino acids. Germline CDR1 and CDR2: LGHNA and YNFKEQ. V lost 0 bases and J lost 11; bases outside the gene matches: 15. CDR3 nucleotides: TGTGCCAGCAGCCAAGACCCCGGGACAGACGGTCGTGAGAAACTGTTTTTT. Translated: CASSQDPGTDGREKLFF.